This is a list of T cell receptor beta chains from one sample in a study of T cell repertoires in cytomegalovirus infection. TCRdb analysed the reads with MiXCR anew, one entry per CDR3 protein. The sample lists hundreds of thousands of distinct CDR3 sequences, approximately 32% occurring once. No antigen has been identified for these receptors. Source: cultured CD8+ T cells from PBMCs, taken from culture after CMV antigen stimulation. The receptors derive from a human donor in good health (CMV status not recorded). Some clones in this sample may be carry-over from other donors' samples. The CDR3 runs from the conserved cysteine through the conserved F or W. Fields, in order: D gene, V gene, J gene, clone size, CDR3 protein, CDR3 DNA. A D gene is named only where the DNA matches it firmly. Size is omitted from some rows. Given values are once, few, many or a class for expanded clones.

TRBD1,TRBV20-1,TRBJ1-1,-,CSARRQGSTEAFF,TGCAGTGCTAGAAGACAGGGTAGCACTGAAGCTTTCTTT
-,TRBV7-6,TRBJ1-2,many,CASSPLAGQIYGYTF,TGTGCCAGCAGCCCGCTCGCGGGGCAGATCTATGGCTACACCTTC
-,TRBV27,TRBJ2-3,-,CASSLDGIGTDTQYF,TGTGCCAGCAGTTTAGACGGGATTGGCACAGATACGCAGTATTTT
TRBD1,TRBV2,TRBJ1-5,-,CASCDRDGNQPQHF,TGTGCCAGCTGCGACAGGGATGGCAATCAGCCCCAGCATTTT
-,TRBV7-2,TRBJ2-5,many,CASSLKARASETQYF,TGTGCCAGCAGCTTAAAGGCTCGGGCTTCGGAGACCCAGTACTTC
-,TRBV7-6,TRBJ2-2,many,CASSPLDTGELFF,TGTGCCAGCAGCCCGCTGGATACCGGGGAGCTGTTTTTT
TRBD1,TRBV6-1,TRBJ1-4,few,CASNPLGTGETNEKLFF,TGTGCCAGCAACCCCCTGGGGACAGGGGAGACTAATGAAAAACTGTTTTTT
-,TRBV19,TRBJ2-6,-,CASSIDTYPSGANVLTF,TGTGCCAGTAGTATTGACACCTACCCCTCTGGGGCCAACGTCCTGACTTTC
-,TRBV4-3,TRBJ2-7,once,CASSQGAGLTYEQYF,TGCGCCAGCAGCCAAGGCGCCGGCCTAACCTACGAGCAGTACTTC
-,TRBV12-3/TRBV12-4,TRBJ1-1,few,CASSFWDTEAFF,TGTGCCAGCAGTTTTTGGGATACTGAAGCTTTCTTT
TRBD2,TRBV7-2,TRBJ2-3,many,CASSLGGGGATDTQYF,TGTGCCAGCAGCTTAGGGGGCGGGGGGGCCACAGATACGCAGTATTTT
-,TRBV6-2/TRBV6-3,TRBJ2-1,-,CASSSPGTAMGEQFF,TGTGCCAGCAGCTCCCCCGGGACGGCCATGGGGGAGCAGTTCTTC
TRBD2,TRBV24-1,TRBJ2-1,-,CATSDFGGVSSNEQFF,TGTGCCACCAGTGATTTCGGGGGGGTCTCGTCCAATGAGCAGTTCTTC
TRBD1,TRBV7-9,TRBJ1-5,many,CASSLGPQGASNQPQHF,TGTGCCAGCAGCTTAGGTCCCCAGGGGGCAAGCAATCAGCCCCAGCATTTT
TRBD2,TRBV12-3/TRBV12-4,TRBJ2-1,-,CASSFRVETATSGGESYNEQFF,TGTGCCAGCAGTTTTAGGGTGGAGACTGCGACTAGCGGGGGGGAGTCCTACAATGAGCAGTTCTTC
-,TRBV12-5,TRBJ1-2,few,CASGLNVNYGYTF,TGTGCTAGTGGTTTGAACGTGAACTATGGCTACACCTTC
-,TRBV12-3/TRBV12-4,TRBJ2-2,-,CASTDSGTPNTGELFF,TGTGCCAGCACCGACTCCGGGACACCTAACACCGGGGAGCTGTTTTTT
TRBD1,TRBV9,TRBJ2-2,-,CASSATGEMAGELFF,TGTGCCAGCAGCGCCACAGGGGAAATGGCCGGGGAGCTGTTTTTT
-,TRBV4-1,TRBJ2-1,few,CASSQDSVSQINEQFF,TGCGCCAGCAGCCAAGATTCAGTATCCCAAATCAATGAGCAGTTCTTC
TRBD2,TRBV9,TRBJ2-5,-,CASSTSGGKQETQYF,TGTGCCAGCAGCACCAGCGGGGGGAAGCAAGAGACCCAGTACTTC
-,TRBV19,TRBJ2-2,few,CASSIVGIGGELFF,TGTGCCAGTAGTATAGTTGGAATTGGCGGGGAGCTGTTTTTT
TRBD1,TRBV9,TRBJ2-6,-,CASRGQGGASSGANVLTF,TGTGCCAGCAGGGGACAGGGGGGCGCCAGCTCTGGGGCCAACGTCCTGACTTTC
-,TRBV6-5,TRBJ1-1,-,CASSATPGLAFF,TGTGCCAGCAGCGCGACTCCCGGTTTAGCTTTCTTT
-,TRBV2,TRBJ2-2,-,CASSDNGAEELFF,TGTGCCAGCAGTGATAACGGGGCCGAGGAGCTGTTTTTT
TRBD1,TRBV4-2,TRBJ2-7,few,CASSQVFGTGRYEQYF,TGTGCCAGCAGCCAAGTCTTCGGGACAGGACGCTACGAGCAGTACTTC
TRBD2,TRBV4-2,TRBJ2-1,-,CASSQDPSGGPSDEQFF,TGTGCCAGCAGCCAAGACCCCTCGGGGGGGCCCTCCGATGAGCAGTTCTTC
TRBD1,TRBV4-3,TRBJ1-6,-,CASSPDRERSPLHF,TGCGCCAGCAGCCCGGACAGGGAGCGATCACCCCTCCACTTT
TRBD1,TRBV4-1,TRBJ2-1,-,CASSQVPAGQAYNEQFF,TGCGCCAGCAGCCAAGTCCCCGCGGGACAGGCATACAATGAGCAGTTCTTC
-,TRBV7-3,TRBJ2-1,-,CASSLTPGGAANEQFF,TGTGCCAGCAGCTTAACGCCTGGGGGGGCCGCCAATGAGCAGTTCTTC
-,TRBV6-5,TRBJ1-1,once,CASRRQAHTEAFF,TGTGCCAGCCGAAGACAGGCCCACACTGAAGCTTTCTTT
-,TRBV19,TRBJ2-1,few,CASNRESYNEQFF,TGTGCCAGTAATCGCGAGTCCTACAATGAGCAGTTCTTC
-,TRBV12-3/TRBV12-4,TRBJ2-4,few,CASSLGPVDKNIQYF,TGTGCCAGCAGTTTGGGCCCTGTGGACAAAAACATTCAGTACTTC
-,TRBV12-3/TRBV12-4,TRBJ2-3,-,CASSFRGTITDTQYF,TGTGCCAGCAGTTTCCGGGGGACCATCACAGATACGCAGTATTTT
TRBD1,TRBV7-6,TRBJ1-2,few,CASSPGTGAAYGYTF,TGTGCCAGCAGCCCAGGGACAGGCGCTGCCTATGGCTACACCTTC
TRBD2,TRBV5-4,TRBJ2-1,-,CASSPIAGESYNEQFF,TGTGCCAGCAGCCCAATAGCGGGGGAGTCCTACAATGAGCAGTTCTTC
-,TRBV7-6,TRBJ1-2,many,CASSLLSSEAPTNYGYTF,TGTGCCAGCAGCTTGCTATCCTCGGAGGCGCCAACTAACTATGGCTACACCTTC
-,TRBV12-3/TRBV12-4,TRBJ2-1,many,CASSLKGLGVLFF,TGTGCCAGCAGTTTAAAGGGGCTTGGAGTTCTGTTCTTC
-,TRBV4-1,TRBJ2-1,few,CASSQDNVEQFF,TGCGCCAGCAGCCAAGACAATGTTGAGCAGTTCTTC
-,TRBV6-2/TRBV6-3,TRBJ1-1,-,CASSYSTGRPELNTEAFF,TGTGCCAGCAGTTACTCGACAGGCAGGCCCGAGCTGAACACTGAAGCTTTCTTT